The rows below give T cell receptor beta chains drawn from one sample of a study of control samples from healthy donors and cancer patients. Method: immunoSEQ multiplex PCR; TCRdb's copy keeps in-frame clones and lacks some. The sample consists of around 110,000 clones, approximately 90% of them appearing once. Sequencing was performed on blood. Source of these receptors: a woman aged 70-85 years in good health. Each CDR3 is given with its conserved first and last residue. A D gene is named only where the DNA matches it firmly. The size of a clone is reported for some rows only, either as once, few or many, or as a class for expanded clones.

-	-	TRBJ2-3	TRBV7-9	TGTGCCCTTGAACGAGATACGCAGTATTTT	CALERDTQYF
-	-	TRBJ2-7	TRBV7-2	TGTGCCAGCAGCTTAGCGGGAAATAGCGGATCCCCCTACGAGCAGTACTTC	CASSLAGNSGSPYEQYF
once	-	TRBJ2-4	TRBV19	TGTGCCAGTAGTATCCAGGGGGCCAAAAACATTCAGTACTTC	CASSIQGAKNIQYF
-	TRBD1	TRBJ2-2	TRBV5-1	TGCGCCAGCAGCCCGACAGGGGCCGACACCGGGGAGCTGTTTTTT	CASSPTGADTGELFF
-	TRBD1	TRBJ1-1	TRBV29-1	TGCAGCGTCGCGAGGGGGCAGATGTGGACTGAAGCTTTCTTT	CSVARGQMWTEAFF
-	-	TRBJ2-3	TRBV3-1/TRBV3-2	TGTGCCAGCAGCCAAATCATGGGGGTCCCCGATACGCAGTATTTT	CASSQIMGVPDTQYF
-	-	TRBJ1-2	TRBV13	TGTGCCAGCAGCACCCTAGGGGGGCGACAGTATGGCTACACCTTC	CASSTLGGRQYGYTF
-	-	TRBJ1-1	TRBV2	TGTGCCAGCAGTGAAGGACCGGGGATTGAAGCTTTCTTT	CASSEGPGIEAFF
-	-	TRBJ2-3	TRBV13	TGTGCCAACAGTAGAGGGGGGGCGGGAGATACGCAGTATTTT	CANSRGGAGDTQYF
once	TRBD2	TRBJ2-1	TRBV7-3	TGTGCCAGCAGCTTAGCGGGGGGCACCTACAATGAGCAGTTCTTC	CASSLAGGTYNEQFF
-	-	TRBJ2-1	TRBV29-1	TGCAGCGTTGAAGGTCCGCCCCCGTACAATGAGCAGTTCTTC	CSVEGPPPYNEQFF
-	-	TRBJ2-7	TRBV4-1	TGCGCCAGCAGCCATTCTACAACGGGACGCATCGCTCGCGAGCAGTACTTC	CASSHSTTGRIAREQYF
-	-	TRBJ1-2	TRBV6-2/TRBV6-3	TGTGCCAGCAGTTCGCGGGGTTCGGGCTATGGCTACACCTTC	CASSSRGSGYGYTF
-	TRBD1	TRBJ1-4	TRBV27	TGTGCCAGCAGTTTATCCCAGGGGGGGGGTAATGAAAAACTGTTTTTT	CASSLSQGGGNEKLFF
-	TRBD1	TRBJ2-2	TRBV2	TGTGCCAGCAGTGCGGACAGGGCTGTCGCCGGGGAGCTGTTTTTT	CASSADRAVAGELFF
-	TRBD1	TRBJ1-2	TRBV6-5	TGTGCCAGCAGAGATGGACAGGCTAACTATGGCTACACCTTC	CASRDGQANYGYTF
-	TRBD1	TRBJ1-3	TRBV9	TGTGCCAGCAGCACCCTGGACAGGGGGAGTTCTGGAAACACCATATATTTT	CASSTLDRGSSGNTIYF
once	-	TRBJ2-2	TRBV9	TGTGCCAGTGGGGGGCCCGGGGAGCTGTTTTTT	CASGGPGELFF
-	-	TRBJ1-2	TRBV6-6	TGTGCCAGCAGCCCCCTAGGGGGACAAGGGAATGGCTACACCTTC	CASSPLGGQGNGYTF
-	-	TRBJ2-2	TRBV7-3	TGTGCCAGCAGCTTAGGGGGCACCGGGGAGCTGTTTTTT	CASSLGGTGELFF
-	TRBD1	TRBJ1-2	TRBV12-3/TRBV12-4	TGTGCCAGCAGTCACGGGACAGGGCTTGGCTACACCTTC	CASSHGTGLGYTF
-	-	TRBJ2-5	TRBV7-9	TGTGCCAGCAGCTTAGAAGGTACCCAGTACTTC	CASSLEGTQYF
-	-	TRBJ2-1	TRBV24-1	TGTGCCACCAGTGACGGGGGCAATGAGCAGTTCTTC	CATSDGGNEQFF